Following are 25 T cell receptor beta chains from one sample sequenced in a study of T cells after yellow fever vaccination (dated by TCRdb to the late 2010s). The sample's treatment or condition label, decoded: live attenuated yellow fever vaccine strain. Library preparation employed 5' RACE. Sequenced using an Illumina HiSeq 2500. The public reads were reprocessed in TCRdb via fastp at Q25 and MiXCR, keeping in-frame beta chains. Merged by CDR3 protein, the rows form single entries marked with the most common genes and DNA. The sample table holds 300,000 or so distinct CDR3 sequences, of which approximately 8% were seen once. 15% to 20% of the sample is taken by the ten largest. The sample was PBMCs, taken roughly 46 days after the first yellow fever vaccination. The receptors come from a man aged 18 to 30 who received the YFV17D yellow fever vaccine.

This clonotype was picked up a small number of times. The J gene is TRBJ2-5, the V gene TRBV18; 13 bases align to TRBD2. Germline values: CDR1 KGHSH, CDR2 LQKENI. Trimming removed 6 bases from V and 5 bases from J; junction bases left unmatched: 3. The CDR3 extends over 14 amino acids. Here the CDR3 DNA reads TGTGCCAGCTCTGGGACTAGCGGGAAGGAGACCCAGTACTTC. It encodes CASSGTSGKETQYF.

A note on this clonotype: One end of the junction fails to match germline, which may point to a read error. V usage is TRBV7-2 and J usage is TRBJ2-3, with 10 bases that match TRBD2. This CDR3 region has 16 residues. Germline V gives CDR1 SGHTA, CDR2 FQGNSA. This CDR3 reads CAISLQAGGLLDTQYF. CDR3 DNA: TGTGCCATCAGCTTACAAGCGGGGGGGCTGCTGGATACGCAGTATTTT.

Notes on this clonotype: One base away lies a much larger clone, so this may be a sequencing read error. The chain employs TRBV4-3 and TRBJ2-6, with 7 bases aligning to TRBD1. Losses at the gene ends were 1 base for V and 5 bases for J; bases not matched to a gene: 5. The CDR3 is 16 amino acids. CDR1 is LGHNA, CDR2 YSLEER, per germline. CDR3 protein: CASSQVQGSWANVLTF. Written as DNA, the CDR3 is TGCGCCAGCAGCCAAGTACAGGGGTCTTGGGCCAACGTCCTGACTTTC.

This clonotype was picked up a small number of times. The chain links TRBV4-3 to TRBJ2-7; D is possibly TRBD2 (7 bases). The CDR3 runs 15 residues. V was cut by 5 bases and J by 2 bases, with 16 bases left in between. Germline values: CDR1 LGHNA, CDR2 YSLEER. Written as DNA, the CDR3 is TGCGCCAGCAGCGCCTTGCGGGGGCCGACCTACGAGCAGTACTTC. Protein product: CASSALRGPTYEQYF.

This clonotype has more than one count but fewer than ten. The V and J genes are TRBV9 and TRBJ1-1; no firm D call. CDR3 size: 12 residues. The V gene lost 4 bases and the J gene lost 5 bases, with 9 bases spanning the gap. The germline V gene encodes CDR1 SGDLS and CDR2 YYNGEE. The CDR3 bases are TGTGCCAGCAGCCCCGTCGGAACTGAAGCTTTCTTT. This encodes CASSPVGTEAFF.

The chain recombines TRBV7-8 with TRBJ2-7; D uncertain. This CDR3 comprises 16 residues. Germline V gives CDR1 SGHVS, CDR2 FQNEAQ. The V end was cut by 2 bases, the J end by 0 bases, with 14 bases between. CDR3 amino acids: CASSLRPVLDSYEQYF. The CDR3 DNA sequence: TGTGCCAGCAGCTTACGTCCTGTCCTAGACTCCTACGAGCAGTACTTC.

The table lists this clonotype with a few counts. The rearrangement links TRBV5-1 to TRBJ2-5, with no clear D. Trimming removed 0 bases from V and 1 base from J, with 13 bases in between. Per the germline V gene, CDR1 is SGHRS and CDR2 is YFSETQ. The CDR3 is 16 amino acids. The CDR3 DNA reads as TGCGCCAGCAGCTTGGCCATCGGCACCCCCCAAGAGACCCAGTACTTC. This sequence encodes CASSLAIGTPQETQYF.

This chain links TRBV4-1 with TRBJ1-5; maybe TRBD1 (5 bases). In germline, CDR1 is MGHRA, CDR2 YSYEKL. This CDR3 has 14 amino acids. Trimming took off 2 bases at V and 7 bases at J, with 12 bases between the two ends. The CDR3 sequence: CASSQSQGGQPQHF. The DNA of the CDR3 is TGCGCCAGCAGCCAATCCCAGGGCGGACAGCCCCAGCATTTT.

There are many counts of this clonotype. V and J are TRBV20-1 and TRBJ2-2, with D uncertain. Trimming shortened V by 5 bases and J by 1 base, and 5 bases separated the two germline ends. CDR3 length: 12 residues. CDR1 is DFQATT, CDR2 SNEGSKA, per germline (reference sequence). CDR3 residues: CSAVKNTGELFF. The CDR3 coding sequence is TGCAGTGCTGTTAAGAACACCGGGGAGCTGTTTTTT.

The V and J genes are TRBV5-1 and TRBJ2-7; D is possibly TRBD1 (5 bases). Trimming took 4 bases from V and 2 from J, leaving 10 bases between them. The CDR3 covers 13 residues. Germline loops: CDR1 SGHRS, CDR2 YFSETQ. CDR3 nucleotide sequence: TGCGCCAGCAGCCATCCACAGGCCTACGAGCAGTACTTC. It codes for CASSHPQAYEQYF.

The CDR3: CSVSTVGIPSYNEQFF. CDR3 nucleotide sequence: TGCAGTGTCTCTACCGTTGGGATCCCCTCCTACAATGAGCAGTTCTTC. This chain links TRBV20-1 with TRBJ2-1, with D unresolved. The length of the CDR3 is 16 residues. In germline, CDR1 is DFQATT, CDR2 SNEGSKA (reference sequence). Trimming left V 7 bases short and J 0 bases short, with 19 bases between.

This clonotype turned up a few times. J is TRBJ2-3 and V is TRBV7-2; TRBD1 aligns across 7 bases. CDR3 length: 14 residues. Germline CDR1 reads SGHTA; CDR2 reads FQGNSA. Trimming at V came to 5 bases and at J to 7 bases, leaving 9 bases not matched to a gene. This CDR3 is CASSKTGDSYTQYF. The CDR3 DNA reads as TGTGCCAGCAGCAAAACAGGGGACAGCTATACGCAGTATTTT.

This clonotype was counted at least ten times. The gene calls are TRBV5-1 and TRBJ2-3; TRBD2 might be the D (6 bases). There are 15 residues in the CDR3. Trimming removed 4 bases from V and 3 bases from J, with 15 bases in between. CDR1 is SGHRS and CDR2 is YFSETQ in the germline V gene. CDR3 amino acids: CASSRTGVSTDTQYF. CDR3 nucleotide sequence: TGCGCCAGCAGCAGGACGGGGGTTTCTACAGATACGCAGTATTTT.

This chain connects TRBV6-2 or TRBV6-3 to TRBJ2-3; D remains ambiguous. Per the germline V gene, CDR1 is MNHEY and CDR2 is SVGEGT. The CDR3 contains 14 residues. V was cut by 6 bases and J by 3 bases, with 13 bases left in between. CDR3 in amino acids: CASSRRRATDTQYF. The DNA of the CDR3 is TGTGCCAGCAGCCGACGCCGGGCAACAGATACGCAGTATTTT.

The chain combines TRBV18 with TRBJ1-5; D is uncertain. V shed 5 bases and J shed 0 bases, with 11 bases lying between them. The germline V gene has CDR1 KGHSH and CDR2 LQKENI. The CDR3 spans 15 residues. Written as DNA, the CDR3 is TGTGCCAGCTCAACAAGGGTTCTTAGCAATCAGCCCCAGCATTTT. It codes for CASSTRVLSNQPQHF. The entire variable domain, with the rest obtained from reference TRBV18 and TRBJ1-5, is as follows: NAGVMQNPRHLVRRRGQEARLRCSPMKGHSHVYWYRQLPEEGLKFMVYLQKENIIDESGMPKERFSAEFPKEGPSILRIQQVVRGDSAAYFCASSTRVLSNQPQHFGDGTRLSIL.

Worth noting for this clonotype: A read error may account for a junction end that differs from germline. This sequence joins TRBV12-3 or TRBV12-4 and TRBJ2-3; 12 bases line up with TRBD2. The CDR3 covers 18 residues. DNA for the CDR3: TGTACCAGCTGTCCCCCACTTCGACTAGCGGGGGCCCTAGGGACGCAGTATTTT. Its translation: CTSCPPLRLAGALGTQYF.

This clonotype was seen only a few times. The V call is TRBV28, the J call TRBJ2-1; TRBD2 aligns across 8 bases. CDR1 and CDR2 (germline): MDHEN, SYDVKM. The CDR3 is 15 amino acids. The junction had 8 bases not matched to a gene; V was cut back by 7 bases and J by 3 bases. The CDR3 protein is CASIGAGAGYNEQFF. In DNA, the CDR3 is TGTGCCAGCATCGGAGCGGGGGCAGGCTACAATGAGCAGTTCTTC.

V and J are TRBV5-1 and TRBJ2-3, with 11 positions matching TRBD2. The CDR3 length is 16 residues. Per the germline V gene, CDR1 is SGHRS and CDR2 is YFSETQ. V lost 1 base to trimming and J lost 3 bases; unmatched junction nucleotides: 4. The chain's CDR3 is CASSLTSGGKTDTQYF. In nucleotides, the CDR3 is TGCGCCAGCAGCTTGACTAGCGGGGGTAAAACAGATACGCAGTATTTT.

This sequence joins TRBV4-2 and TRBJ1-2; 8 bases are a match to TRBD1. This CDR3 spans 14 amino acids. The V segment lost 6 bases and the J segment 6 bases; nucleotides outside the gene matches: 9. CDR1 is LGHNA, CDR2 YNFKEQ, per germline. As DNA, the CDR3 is TGTGCCAGCAGTCCTCTCAGACAGGGGCATGGCTACACCTTC. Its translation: CASSPLRQGHGYTF.

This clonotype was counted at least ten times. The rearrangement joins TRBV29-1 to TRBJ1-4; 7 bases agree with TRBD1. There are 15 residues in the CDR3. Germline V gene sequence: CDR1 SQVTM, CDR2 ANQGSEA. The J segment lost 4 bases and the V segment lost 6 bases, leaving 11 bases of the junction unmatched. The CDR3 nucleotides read TGCAGCGTGACAGGGCCGCTAGGACATAATGAAAAACTGTTTTTT. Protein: CSVTGPLGHNEKLFF.

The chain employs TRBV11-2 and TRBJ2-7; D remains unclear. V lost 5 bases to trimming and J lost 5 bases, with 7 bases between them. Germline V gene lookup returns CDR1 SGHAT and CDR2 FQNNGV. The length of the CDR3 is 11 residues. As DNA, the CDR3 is TGTGCCAGCAGCCCATACGACGAGCAGTACTTC. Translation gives CASSPYDEQYF.

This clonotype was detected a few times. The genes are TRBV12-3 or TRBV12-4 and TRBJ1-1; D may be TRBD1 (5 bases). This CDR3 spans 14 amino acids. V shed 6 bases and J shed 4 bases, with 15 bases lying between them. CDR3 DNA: TGTGCCAGCAGCCTCAGGGAAGGCGGCACTGAAGCTTTCTTT. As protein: CASSLREGGTEAFF.

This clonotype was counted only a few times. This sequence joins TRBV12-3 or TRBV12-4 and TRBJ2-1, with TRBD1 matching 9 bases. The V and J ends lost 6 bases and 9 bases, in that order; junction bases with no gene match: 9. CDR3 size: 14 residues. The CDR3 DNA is TGTGCCAGCAGGCAACAGGGGGCCCCCACTGAGCAGTTCTTC. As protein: CASRQQGAPTEQFF.

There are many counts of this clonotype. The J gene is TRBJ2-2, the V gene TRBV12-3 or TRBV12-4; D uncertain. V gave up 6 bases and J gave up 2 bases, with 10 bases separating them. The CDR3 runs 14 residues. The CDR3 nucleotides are TGTGCCAGCAGCTTGACACCTAACACCGGGGAGCTGTTTTTT. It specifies CASSLTPNTGELFF.

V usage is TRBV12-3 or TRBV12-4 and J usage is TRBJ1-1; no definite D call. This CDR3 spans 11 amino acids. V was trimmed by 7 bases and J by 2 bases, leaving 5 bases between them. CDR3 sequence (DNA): TGTGCCAGCATAGTAAACACTGAAGCTTTCTTT. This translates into CASIVNTEAFF.